This T cell receptor beta chain was identified in a study of control samples from healthy donors and cancer patients. Sequencing used immunoSEQ multiplex PCR; TCRdb keeps in-frame clones, though not all of them. The data show about 92,000 clones, with approximately 82% seen just once and approximately 9.8% held by the top ten. The CDR3 runs 17 residues. Germline loops: CDR1 MNHEY, CDR2 SVGEGT. V gave up 2 bases and J gave up 0 bases; unmatched junction bases: 5. Sequenced material: blood. The receptor's source is an older woman in good health. The chain links TRBV6-2 or TRBV6-3 to TRBJ2-1; 9 nucleotides line up with TRBD2. The CDR3, as DNA: TGTGCCAGCAGTTACCCCCTTAGCGGGAGCTCCTACAATGAGCAGTTCTTC. Translating gives CASSYPLSGSSYNEQFF.